This T cell receptor (beta chain) came from a study of early T cells in non-severe SARS-CoV-2 infection. From the 5' RACE reads, TCRdb called clonotypes with MiXCR, one entry per CDR3 protein. The repertoire consists of roughly 75,000 distinct CDR3 sequences, with approximately 12% occurring once and the leading ten covering around 3.5%. The CDR3 spans 14 residues. The ends were cut back, 3 bases at V and 5 bases at J, with 11 bases in the middle. Germline V gives CDR1 LNHDA, CDR2 SQIVND (reference sequence). This clonotype has at least ten counts. The sequenced sample was whole blood. This chain connects TRBV19 to TRBJ1-5; D is possibly TRBD1 (5 bases). The TCR was taken from an adult who was a healthcare worker with PCR-confirmed SARS-CoV-2 infection or an uninfected control (not recorded which). The CDR3 sequence: CASSMGPPDQPQHF. DNA for the CDR3: TGTGCCAGTAGTATGGGACCCCCAGATCAGCCCCAGCATTTT.